This TCR beta chain was captured in a study of shared clonotypes between healthy human individuals. Broader study findings: A handful of donors shared approximately 5% of their naive CD4 clonotypes. In having few donors, the study represented limited genetic and exposure-history diversity.

Subsets obtained from CD4+ cells comprised CD45RA+ naive and CD45RA-negative memory cells. CDR3 length: 13 amino acids. Trimming removed 6 bases at V and 2 bases at J, with 7 bases between. Per germline, CDR1 MRHNA and CDR2 SNTAGT. The sample holds one count of this clone. Its antigen is unknown. Method: immunoSEQ multiplex PCR; TCRdb's copy keeps in-frame clones and lacks some. This table has under 1,900,000 clones, just under 99% appearing once. Sequencing input: naive CD4+ T cells sorted from blood. The subset was: CD45RA+ positively selected. This receptor was identified in a man aged 30 to 39 in good health. This chain joins TRBV6-4 and TRBJ2-2; no firm D call. The CDR3 DNA reads TGTGCCAGCAGGGGAAGAAACACCGGGGAGCTGTTTTTT. This sequence encodes CASRGRNTGELFF.